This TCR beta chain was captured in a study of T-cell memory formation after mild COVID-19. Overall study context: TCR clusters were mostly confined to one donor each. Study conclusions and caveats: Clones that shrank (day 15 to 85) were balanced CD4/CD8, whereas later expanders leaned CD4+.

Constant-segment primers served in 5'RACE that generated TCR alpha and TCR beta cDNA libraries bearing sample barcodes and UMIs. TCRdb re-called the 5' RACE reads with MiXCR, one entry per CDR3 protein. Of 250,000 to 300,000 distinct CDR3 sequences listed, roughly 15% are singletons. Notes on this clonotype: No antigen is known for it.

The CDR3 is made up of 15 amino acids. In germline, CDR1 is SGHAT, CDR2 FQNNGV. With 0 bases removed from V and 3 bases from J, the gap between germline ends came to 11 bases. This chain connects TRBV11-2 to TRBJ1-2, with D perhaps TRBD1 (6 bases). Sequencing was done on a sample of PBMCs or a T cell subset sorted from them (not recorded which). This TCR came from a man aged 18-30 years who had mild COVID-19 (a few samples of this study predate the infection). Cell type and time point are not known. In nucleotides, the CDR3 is TGTGCCAGCAGCTTAGATCTAGCAGGGGACTATGGCTACACCTTC. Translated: CASSLDLAGDYGYTF.